This T cell receptor (beta chain) came from a study of shared clonotypes between healthy human individuals (dated by TCRdb to the early 2020s). Concerning the study at large: Two women and a few men aged 18 to 49 years were included in the cohort. Libraries were prepared and TCR repertoires were sequenced by different laboratories using diverse techniques, in order to increase sequencing depth and limit assay-specific biases. Each donor's leukapheresis produced roughly between roughly 0.9 and 9 billion PBMCs. Blood TCR repertoires of a handful of healthy adults were deeply sequenced to estimate repertoire size and the extent of clonotype sharing between individuals. Per donor, three plates each were used for CD4 naive and CD4 memory, two for CD8 naive, and one for CD8 memory.

The full study reports these points: Only blood was sampled, and tissue TCR repertoires likely differ from those in blood. Rarefaction of sorted-subset datasets indicated incomplete sequencing despite the large sequencing depth. Compared with non-shared clonotypes, clonotypes shared by all four sorted-subset donors had higher generation probabilities. Because the study included a small number of donors, the genetic and exposure-history diversity represented was limited. Naive subsets generally had larger estimated clonotype richness than memory subsets did. Pairwise subsampling led to the expectation that sequencing depth would affect the degree of clonotype sharing among donors. Roughly 5% of naive CD4, around 3.6% of naive CD8, approximately 2% of memory CD4, and less than 0.45% of memory CD8 clonotypes were shared across several donors.

Using the deep immunoSEQ assay, TCR CDR3 regions were amplified from genomic DNA by multiplex PCR. Extracted genomic DNA from each cell subset was spread evenly across all wells of several immunoSEQ 96-well plates, with each plate serving as a replicate. For sorted subsets, 200 to 250 ng of genomic DNA, equivalent to 30,000 or so T cell genomes, went into each replicate PCR. Purified libraries were measured with a Qubit 3.0 fluorometer, size-checked on a Bioanalyzer 2100, and measured again with the KAPA Library Quantification kit. Every immunoSEQ 96-well plate was sequenced on a dedicated single-read 150-cycle Illumina NextSeq 550 flow cell. The published analysis was carried out like this. The immunoSEQ output contained only junctional sequences without quality scores, so filtering could not match that applied to full-length reads. To assign V/J genes and CDR3, sequences were annotated using PyIR, a Python wrapper for IgBLAST v1.9, with IMGT germline references. Reads with weak V/J assignments (E-value above 1e-6), missing CDR3, stop codons, out-of-frame junctions, or ambiguous translated residues were removed. V3J clonotypes were defined as sequences sharing an identical inferred V gene, J gene, and CDR3 amino acid sequence. To compute the percentage overlap between repertoires, the number of shared unique clonotypes was divided by the size of the smaller repertoire. Three approaches were used to assess repertoire richness: RTK rarefaction, the Chao1 estimator, and Recon v2.1 estimates of unobserved clonotypes. Generation probabilities were computed with OLGA for all TCRbeta clonotypes obtained by the gDNA method from several donors. Sourced from immuneACCESS, this table was stored by TCRdb with only in-frame sequences that have V and J called. A share of the clones is absent; for the studies checked, an unresolved V gene accounts for under half, and the remainder has no known explanation. That table furnishes V, J and clone size, whereas the DNA furnished D and trimming. Recorded for this sample are 950,000 to 1,100,000 clones; approximately 78% of them occurred a single time. The ten largest clonotypes hold 0.6% to 0.7% of the sample.

Healthy HIV-negative adults with no recently reported acute infections or vaccinations were included as donors. Every donor was a Caucasian adult living in Nashville, Tennessee, USA. CD4+ T cells were enriched through magnetic negative selection, after which naive cells were positively selected on CD45RA and the remaining negative fraction served as the memory subset. After blood collection by leukapheresis, PBMCs were isolated using Ficoll-Histopaque density gradient centrifugation and then cryopreserved in the vapor phase of liquid nitrogen. Analytical flow cytometry was used to check the purity and quantity of each magnetically sorted T cell population. Genomic DNA was isolated from every sorted fraction and measured by UV absorbance on a Nanodrop 2000c. As for this clone: Which antigen it targets is not known. Base quality data are lacking; no much larger clone is found one base away.

The cysteine opens and the phenylalanine closes a CDR3 of 19 amino acids. Just the 57-base CDR3 DNA is kept, in frame starting at base 1. Sequences were obtained from memory CD4+ T cells from PBMCs. This specimen's cell subset or site label, per the study, means: CD45RA-negative fraction. The TCR originated in a man aged 18 to 35 in good health. Some clones in this sample may be carry-over from other donors' samples. The chain couples TRBV12-2 to TRBJ1-5. TRBV12-2 is recorded as a pseudogene. The DNA sequence is given as TGTGCAAGTCGCCGCCAACCGTCGTGGCAGGAGGATAGCAATCAGCCCCAGCATTTT. Its protein product is CASRRQPSWQEDSNQPQHF.